One and the same sample provided the 28 T cell receptor beta chains below, sequenced in a study of identical twins. MiXCR was run by TCRdb on the 5' RACE reads, yielding one entry per CDR3 protein. The repertoire holds about 530,000 distinct CDR3 sequences, 20% to 25% seen once, with 0.48% in the top ten. These data were likewise used in another study, on yellow fever vaccine responses in identical twins.

Sequenced input: CD4+ T cells sorted from blood. These receptors came from a woman aged 18-29 years in good health.

The chain links TRBV4-1 to TRBJ2-2, with D unresolved. There are 16 residues in the CDR3. V was pared by 0 bases and J by 7 bases, with 15 bases between. CDR1 MGHRA and CDR2 YSYEKL come from the germline V gene. The CDR3 region is CASSQDSRGRLGELFF. CDR3 DNA sequence: TGCGCCAGCAGCCAAGATAGTCGTGGGCGTCTCGGGGAGCTGTTTTTT.

V and J are TRBV12-3 or TRBV12-4 and TRBJ1-2, with TRBD1 as a possible D gene (5 bases). CDR3 length: 13 residues. CDR3 nucleotides: TGTGCGAGCGATGGGGGGGTGGCCTATGGCTACACCTTC. It translates to CASDGGVAYGYTF.

The DNA for the CDR3 is TGTGCCAGCAGTTTTTGGAGACCTAGTAACTTGAACAATGAGCAGTTCTTC. This codes for CASSFWRPSNLNNEQFF. The gene calls are TRBV28 and TRBJ2-1; unclear D gene. The germline V gene encodes CDR1 MDHEN and CDR2 SYDVKM. Trimming took off 3 bases at V and 5 bases at J, with 20 bases between the two ends. The length of the CDR3 is 17 residues.

This clonotype was detected ten times or more. The J gene is TRBJ1-2, the V gene TRBV12-3 or TRBV12-4, with a possible D match to TRBD1 (5 bases). The CDR3 has 11 residues. Trimming left V 4 bases short and J 8 bases short, with 8 bases between. For the CDR3, the DNA is TGTGCCAGCAGTTCCAGGGTAGGCTACACCTTC. It is translated as CASSSRVGYTF.

This clonotype was counted between two and nine times. The gene calls are TRBV29-1 and TRBJ2-5, with unresolved D. Trimming took 0 bases from V and 0 from J, leaving 11 bases between them. Germline CDR1 is SQVTM and CDR2 is ANQGSEA. This CDR3 is built from 15 residues. CDR3 sequence reads: CSVEDLLGNQETQYF. The CDR3 DNA reads TGCAGCGTTGAAGATTTGTTAGGGAACCAAGAGACCCAGTACTTC.

This clonotype was seen a handful of times. CDR3 protein: CASGLELTNTDTQYF. The CDR3 DNA sequence: TGTGCTAGTGGTTTGGAACTGACCAACACAGATACGCAGTATTTT. The chain uses TRBV12-5 and TRBJ2-3; the D is unclear. There are 15 residues in the CDR3. The germline V gene has CDR1 LGHNT and CDR2 FRNRAP. With 1 base removed from V and 2 bases from J, the gap between germline ends came to 10 bases.

This clonotype was counted between two and nine times. The rearrangement uses TRBV20-1 and TRBJ2-1, with D unclear. From germline, CDR1 is DFQATT and CDR2 SNEGSKA (reference sequence). The V end was cut by 2 bases, the J end by 6 bases, with 17 bases between. This CDR3 comprises 15 residues. The CDR3 DNA reads as TGCAGTGCTAGACGAAAACCTATATACTCCAATGAGCAGTTCTTC. This translates into CSARRKPIYSNEQFF.

This clonotype showed up just a few times. This sequence joins TRBV7-8 and TRBJ1-1; D unresolved. V lost 1 base, J lost 3 bases, and 6 bases lay in between. The CDR3 extends over 13 amino acids. Germline CDR1 is SGHVS and CDR2 is FQNEAQ. CDR3 in DNA: TGTGCCAGCAGCTTAGAAGTTTACACTGAAGCTTTCTTT. Translated, it gives CASSLEVYTEAFF.

This clonotype has just a few counts. This chain links TRBV12-3 or TRBV12-4 with TRBJ2-3; D might be TRBD1 (5 bases). CDR3 size: 14 residues. Deletions cut 6 bases from V and 2 bases from J, with 12 bases between. CDR3 sequence (DNA): TGTGCCAGCAGCCGACAGTCATACACAGATACGCAGTATTTT. Translated, it gives CASSRQSYTDTQYF.

The rearrangement joins TRBV11-1 to TRBJ2-3; 7 nucleotides match TRBD2. With V trimmed by 0 bases and J by 2 bases, 14 bases remained unmatched. Looked up from germline, CDR1 is SGHAT and CDR2 is FQDESV (reference sequence). The CDR3 covers 19 residues. CDR3 in amino acids: CASSLASWVAGPITDTQYF. The CDR3 DNA sequence: TGTGCCAGCAGCTTAGCGTCTTGGGTAGCGGGCCCTATCACAGATACGCAGTATTTT.

This clonotype came up a few times. The genes are TRBV20-1 and TRBJ2-7; perhaps TRBD1 as D (7 bases). Germline V gives CDR1 DFQATT, CDR2 SNEGSKA (reference sequence). This CDR3 spans 15 amino acids. The V end lost 5 bases, the J end lost 3 bases, and 20 bases lay between the germline ends. The CDR3 here is CSAPGGKTGSYEQYF. The CDR3 DNA reads as TGCAGTGCTCCCGGAGGGAAGACAGGGAGCTACGAGCAGTACTTC.

Only a few counts were recorded for this clonotype. The chain is built from TRBV24-1 and TRBJ2-1; TRBD1 is a possible D gene (6 bases). CDR3 length: 14 residues. The V gene lost 8 bases and the J gene lost 3 bases, with 13 bases spanning the gap. Germline V lookup: CDR1 KGHDR, CDR2 SFDVKD. Here the CDR3 reads CATNSGQFYNEQFF. CDR3 nucleotide sequence: TGTGCCACCAACTCGGGACAATTCTACAATGAGCAGTTCTTC.

This clonotype was picked up a small number of times. This CDR3 is CASTEDRLSGNTIYF. For the CDR3, the DNA is TGCGCCAGCACCGAAGACCGACTCTCTGGAAACACCATATATTTT. V gene TRBV10-2 combines with J gene TRBJ1-3; no clear D. The CDR3 totals 15 residues. V was shortened by 7 bases and J by 0 bases, with 13 bases between the two germline ends. CDR1 and CDR2 from the germline V gene are WSHSY and SAAADI.

This clonotype has only a few counts. V and J are TRBV12-3 or TRBV12-4 and TRBJ2-7; the D gene is possibly TRBD2 (6 bases). V was cut by 3 bases and J by 6 bases, with 15 bases left in between. The CDR3 contains 14 residues. CDR3 coding DNA: TGTGCCAGCAGTTTTTCCGGGAAGGGAGGCGAGCAGTACTTC. This encodes CASSFSGKGGEQYF.

The chain links TRBV18 to TRBJ2-6; D not resolved. This CDR3 spans 16 amino acids. Deletions cut 0 bases from V and 0 bases from J, with 6 bases between. CDR1 KGHSH and CDR2 LQKENI come from the germline V gene. The CDR3 is CASSPPGISGANVLTF. The CDR3 DNA is TGTGCCAGCTCACCACCAGGAATCTCTGGGGCCAACGTCCTGACTTTC.

This clonotype was counted only a few times. V and J are TRBV12-3 or TRBV12-4 and TRBJ2-3, with 9 bases aligning to TRBD2. The trim removed 7 bases at V and 7 bases at J, leaving 3 bases unmatched. This CDR3 has 12 residues. CDR3 bases: TGTGCCAGCACAGCGGGGGGATATACGCAGTATTTT. Amino acid sequence: CASTAGGYTQYF.

This clonotype was seen only a few times. The chain has TRBV7-9 and TRBJ2-2, with D hard to call. V was clipped by 8 bases and J by 6 bases, with 10 bases between them. The CDR3 totals 12 residues. The V gene's germline CDR1 is SEHNR and CDR2 FQNEAQ (reference sequence). The CDR3 is CASCGDSGELFF. The CDR3 coding sequence is TGTGCCAGCTGTGGGGATTCCGGGGAGCTGTTTTTT. The full variable domain, rest sourced from reference TRBV7-9 and TRBJ2-2, is DTGVSQNPRHKITKRGQNVTFRCDPISEHNRLYWYRQTLGQGPEFLTYFQNEAQLEKSRLLSDRFSAERPKGSFSTLEIQRTEQGDSAMYLCASCGDSGELFFGEGSRLTVL.

The chain is built from TRBV15 and TRBJ2-7; perhaps TRBD1 as D (6 bases). This CDR3 has 14 amino acids. Germline CDR1 reads LNHNV; CDR2 reads YYDKDF (reference sequence). Trimming removed 3 bases from V and 3 bases from J, with 12 bases in between. The chain's CDR3 is CATSRDLGGYEQYV. The CDR3 DNA reads as TGTGCCACCAGCAGGGACCTAGGGGGCTACGAGCAGTACGTC.

The V and J genes are TRBV7-9 and TRBJ2-1, with D possibly being TRBD1 or TRBD2 (5 bases each). The CDR3 loop spans 16 amino acids. V lost 3 bases and J 0 bases, leaving 12 bases between the germline ends. The germline V gene encodes CDR1 SEHNR and CDR2 FQNEAQ (reference sequence). In DNA, the CDR3 is TGTGCCAGCAGCTTTCAGGGACCATTCTCCTACAATGAGCAGTTCTTC. Protein: CASSFQGPFSYNEQFF.

This clonotype has only a few counts. The chain employs TRBV2 and TRBJ2-1; possible D gene TRBD2, 6 bases. Germline assignment: CDR1 SNHLY and CDR2 FYNNEI. Trimming took 2 bases from V and 5 from J, leaving 13 bases between them. This CDR3 is 15 amino acids long. CDR3 amino acids: CASSETSSKNNEQFF. In DNA form, the CDR3 reads TGTGCCAGCAGTGAAACTAGCTCCAAGAACAATGAGCAGTTCTTC.

This clonotype was picked up many times. The junction does not match germline at one end; this may be a read error. CDR3 nucleotides: TGTGCCAGCAGCCCCAGCGGGGGCTCCTACAATGAGCAGTTCTTC. Residues: CASSPSGGSYNEQFF. The chain couples TRBV5-1 to TRBJ2-1, with 8 positions matching TRBD2. CDR3 length: 15 residues. Germline-derived CDR1 and CDR2 are SGHRS and YFSETQ.

This clonotype was found once. One junction end disagrees with the germline gene, perhaps due to a read error. V usage is TRBV9 and J usage is TRBJ2-1, with no clear D. The length of the CDR3 is 13 residues. Germline CDR1 is SGDLS and CDR2 is YYNGEE. CDR3 in amino acids: CASSVASSNEQFF. The CDR3 coding sequence is TGTGCCAGCAGCGTAGCCTCCTCCAATGAGCAGTTCTTC.

V gene TRBV2 combines with J gene TRBJ1-1; D uncertain. CDR3 size: 14 residues. The V and J ends lost 1 base and 1 base respectively, with 7 bases between them. Germline CDR1 reads SNHLY; CDR2 reads FYNNEI. The CDR3 DNA reads TGTGCCAGCAGTGAAGGGCCGCGGAACACTGAAGCTTTCTTT. Protein product: CASSEGPRNTEAFF.

A few counts support this clonotype. CDR3 protein: CASGDRGNTLGELFF. The CDR3 DNA reads TGTGCCAGCGGTGACAGGGGCAATACACTCGGGGAGCTGTTTTTT. The chain employs TRBV12-3 or TRBV12-4 and TRBJ2-2; 8 nucleotides align to TRBD1. V lost 8 bases, J lost 7 bases, and 12 bases stayed unmatched. CDR3 size: 15 residues.

This clonotype was seen more than once but under ten times. V is TRBV6-1 and J is TRBJ2-7, with D perhaps matching TRBD1 or TRBD2 (5 bases each). Germline assignment: CDR1 MNHNS and CDR2 SASEGT. The CDR3 is 13 residues long. The V and J ends lost 5 bases and 11 bases respectively, with 19 bases between them. The CDR3 spells CASSRELRGSEYV. Written as DNA, the CDR3 is TGTGCCAGCAGTCGGGAACTCCGGGGCTCGGAGTACGTC.

This clonotype was detected a few times. The chain has TRBV11-2 and TRBJ2-1, with 8 bases fitting TRBD2. This CDR3 is 16 amino acids long. V gave up 5 bases and J gave up 2 bases; unmatched junction bases: 8. The V gene's germline CDR1 is SGHAT and CDR2 FQNNGV. The CDR3, as DNA: TGTGCCAGCAGCCCCCTGCCCGGGGGGGCCTACAATGAGCAGTTCTTC. It codes for CASSPLPGGAYNEQFF.

This clonotype was picked up a small number of times. V and J are TRBV20-1 and TRBJ2-7; TRBD2 is a possible D gene (7 bases). This CDR3 has 14 residues. V lost 6 bases, J lost 3 bases, and 18 bases lay in between. Germline V gene lookup returns CDR1 DFQATT and CDR2 SNEGSKA (reference sequence). The CDR3 spells CSAPKGGVGYEQYV. CDR3 sequence (DNA): TGCAGTGCCCCCAAAGGGGGGGTTGGCTACGAGCAGTACGTC.

The gene calls are TRBV7-3 and TRBJ2-1; 10 nucleotides align to TRBD2. The CDR3 contains 15 residues. Trimming removed 4 bases from V and 9 bases from J; junction bases left unmatched: 9. Germline V gene sequence: CDR1 SGHTA, CDR2 FQGTGA. The CDR3 DNA is TGTGCCAGCAGCTCCCGGACTAGCGGACCGGCTGAGCAGTTCTTC. Protein sequence: CASSSRTSGPAEQFF.